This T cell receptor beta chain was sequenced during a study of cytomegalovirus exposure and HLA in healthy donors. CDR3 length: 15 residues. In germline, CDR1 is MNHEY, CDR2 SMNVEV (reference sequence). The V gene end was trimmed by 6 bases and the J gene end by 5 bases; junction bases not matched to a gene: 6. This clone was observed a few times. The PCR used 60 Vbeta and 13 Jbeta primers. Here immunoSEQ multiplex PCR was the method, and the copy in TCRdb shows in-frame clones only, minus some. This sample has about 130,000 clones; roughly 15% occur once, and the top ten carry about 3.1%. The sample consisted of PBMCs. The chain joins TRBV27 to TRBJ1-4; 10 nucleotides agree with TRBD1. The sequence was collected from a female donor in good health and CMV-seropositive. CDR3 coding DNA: TGTGCCAGCAGAAAAGACAGGGGGCCGAATGAAAAACTGTTTTTT. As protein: CASRKDRGPNEKLFF.